The subject of this entry is one T cell receptor beta chain. The data belong to a study of CD8 T cells in Susac syndrome. Germline values: CDR1 SGHTA, CDR2 FQGNSA. This CDR3 has 15 residues. The V and J ends lost 8 bases and 0 bases respectively, with 16 bases between them. RNA totalling about 0.45 to 1 ug underwent reverse transcription with random hexamers. The authors amplified TCR beta CDR3 across 54 Vbeta and 13 Jbeta using immunoSEQ multiplex PCR. From the immunoSEQ multiplex PCR reads, TCRdb called clonotypes with MiXCR, one entry per CDR3 protein. The table includes around 300,000 distinct CDR3 sequences, just over 90% detected once. Negative isolation was used for CD8+ and CD4+ T cells and FACS enrichment for TEMRA cells.

The TCR originated in a human donor with multiple sclerosis. The V and J genes are TRBV7-2 and TRBJ1-1; possibly TRBD1 for D (6 bases). Material: CD4+ T cells from PBMCs. The CDR3 DNA reads as TGTGCCAGCCTGACTGGGGGGGCTATGAACACTGAAGCTTTCTTT. Translation gives CASLTGGAMNTEAFF.